The sequence of this TCR beta chain was determined in a study of identical twins. Study-level findings and limits: Reduced insertions were recorded for abundant cord blood beta clonotypes, with no such pattern in memory repertoires. Model-predicted out-of-frame TCR alpha sharing fell below observed values in monozygotic twins.

A word on this clonotype: Antigen specificity is unknown.

Carrying unique molecular identifiers, the cDNA also gained a universal primer site through template switching. TCRdb ran MiXCR on the 5' RACE reads and lists one entry per CDR3 protein. The table has about 890,000 distinct CDR3 sequences, 12% seen once; the top ten hold around 1.6%. A further study also used this sample, focusing on yellow fever vaccine responses in identical twins.

The source is a woman aged 18-30 years in good health. Material for sequencing was PBMCs.

The CDR3 protein is CATSRDYDRGNEQYF. The CDR3 region has the DNA TGTGCCACCAGCAGAGACTATGACAGGGGGAACGAGCAGTACTTC. V gene TRBV15 combines with J gene TRBJ2-7, with 9 bases aligning to TRBD1. The V gene's germline CDR1 is LNHNV and CDR2 YYDKDF (reference sequence). V trimming: 0 bases; J trimming: 5 bases; junction bases outside the gene matches: 5. This CDR3 spans 15 amino acids.